Shown below are 10 T cell receptor beta chains from a single sample sequenced in a study of blood T cell repertoires in COVID-19. Method: immunoSEQ multiplex PCR; TCRdb's copy keeps in-frame clones and lacks some. The sample lists about 200,000 clones, about four fifths seen once, with approximately 4.8% in the top ten. Sequenced input: PBMCs or T cells enriched from blood (not recorded which). The receptor source for this set is a woman between 45 and 65 years old who had been exposed to COVID-19.

The chain's CDR3 is CASSVGNRVSGYTF. CDR3 in DNA: TGTGCCAGCAGCGTAGGGAACAGGGTTAGCGGCTACACCTTC. The rearrangement uses TRBV9 and TRBJ1-2; D possibly corresponds to TRBD1 (6 bases). The V gene lost 0 bases and the J gene lost 8 bases, with 14 bases spanning the gap. Germline lookup yields CDR1 SGDLS and CDR2 YYNGEE. The CDR3 is 14 residues long.

The gene calls are TRBV2 and TRBJ1-1, with 10 bases matching TRBD1. J gave up 5 bases and V 6 bases, and 6 bases lay outside the gene matches. Germline loops: CDR1 SNHLY, CDR2 FYNNEI. This CDR3 spans 14 amino acids. DNA for the CDR3: TGTGCCAGCAGGGAGACAGGGGGCGGGACTGAAGCTTTCTTT. Encoded protein: CASRETGGGTEAFF.

The chain uses TRBV2 and TRBJ2-5, with 14 bases lining up with TRBD2. The germline gives CDR1 SNHLY, CDR2 FYNNEI. J lost 4 bases, V lost 7 bases, and 8 bases had no gene match. This CDR3 spans 16 amino acids. The CDR3 loop is CASNAGLAGGRETQYF. CDR3 DNA: TGTGCCAGCAATGCAGGACTAGCGGGGGGACGAGAGACCCAGTACTTC. Together with reference TRBV2 and TRBJ2-5, the CDR3 gives the full variable domain: EPEVTQTPSHQVTQMGQEVILRCVPISNHLYFYWYRQILGQKVEFLVSFYNNEISEKSEIFDDQFSVERPDGSNFTLKIRSTKLEDSAMYFCASNAGLAGGRETQYFGPGTRLLVL.

The chain links TRBV12-3 or TRBV12-4 to TRBJ1-1; 7 bases align to TRBD1. The V and J ends lost 1 base and 8 bases, in that order; junction bases with no gene match: 4. The CDR3 consists of 13 residues. The CDR3 loop is CASSLEGGQEAFF. The CDR3 DNA reads TGTGCCAGCAGTTTAGAAGGGGGCCAGGAAGCTTTCTTT.

This CDR3 is CASTWTGGNEQYF. The CDR3 nucleotides are TGCGCCAGCACCTGGACAGGGGGCAACGAGCAGTACTTC. The gene calls are TRBV5-1 and TRBJ2-7, with 11 bases aligning to TRBD1. V was clipped by 6 bases and J by 5 bases; unmatched bases: 4. Germline loops: CDR1 SGHRS, CDR2 YFSETQ. The CDR3 covers 13 residues.

Only a few counts were recorded for this clone. This sequence joins TRBV2 and TRBJ2-7; D ambiguous. Trimming left V 6 bases short and J 3 bases short, with 12 bases between. This CDR3 spans 13 amino acids. Germline lookup yields CDR1 SNHLY and CDR2 FYNNEI. The CDR3 nucleotides are TGTGCCAGCAGGGCCGACTGGTACTACGAGCAGTACTTC. Translation gives CASRADWYYEQYF.

V is TRBV7-6 and J is TRBJ2-7, with D possibly being TRBD1 (6 bases). The V gene's germline CDR1 is SGHVS and CDR2 FNYEAQ. The CDR3 has 15 amino acids. Deletions cut 3 bases from V and 2 bases from J, with 14 bases between. CDR3 residues: CASSLMAGDPYEQYF. In DNA form, the CDR3 reads TGTGCCAGCAGCTTGATGGCAGGGGATCCCTACGAGCAGTACTTC.

V is TRBV29-1 and J is TRBJ1-1, with D hard to call. V lost 7 bases and J lost 1, with 13 bases in between. The CDR3 is made up of 13 amino acids. Germline values: CDR1 SQVTM, CDR2 ANQGSEA. CDR3 nucleotide sequence: TGCAGCGCCGAGTTCTACAGGAACACTGAAGCTTTCTTT. Translation gives CSAEFYRNTEAFF.

The V call is TRBV5-1, the J call TRBJ2-5, with D perhaps TRBD1 (6 bases). Trimming took off 3 bases at V and 2 bases at J, with 11 bases between the two ends. CDR3 length: 14 residues. The V gene's germline CDR1 is SGHRS and CDR2 YFSETQ. CDR3 in amino acids: CASSSRTAQETQYF. The CDR3 DNA follows: TGCGCCAGCAGCTCGAGGACAGCGCAAGAGACCCAGTACTTC.

In this sample, this clone turned up a few times. The rearrangement joins TRBV27 to TRBJ2-7; TRBD1 aligns across 10 bases. Trimming cost V 5 bases and J 6 bases; bases outside gene matches: 4. The CDR3 has 13 amino acids. Germline CDR1 reads MNHEY; CDR2 reads SMNVEV (reference sequence). The CDR3, as DNA: TGTGCCAGCAGTGCCCGGGACAGGGGCGAGCAGTACTTC. Its translation is CASSARDRGEQYF.